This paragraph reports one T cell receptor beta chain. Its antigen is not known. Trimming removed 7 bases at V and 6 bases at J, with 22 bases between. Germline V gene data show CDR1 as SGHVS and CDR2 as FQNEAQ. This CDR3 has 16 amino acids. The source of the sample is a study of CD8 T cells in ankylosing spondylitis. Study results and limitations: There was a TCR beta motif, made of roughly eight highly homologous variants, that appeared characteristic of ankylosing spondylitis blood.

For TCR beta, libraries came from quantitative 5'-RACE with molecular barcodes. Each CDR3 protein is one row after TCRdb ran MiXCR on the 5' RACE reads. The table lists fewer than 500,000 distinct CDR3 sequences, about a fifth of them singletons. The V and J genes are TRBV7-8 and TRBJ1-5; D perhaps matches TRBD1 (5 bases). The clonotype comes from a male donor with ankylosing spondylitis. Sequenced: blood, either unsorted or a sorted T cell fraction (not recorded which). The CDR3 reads CASTLLMGRGGQPQHF. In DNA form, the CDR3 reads TGTGCCAGCACCCTCCTAATGGGTAGGGGAGGTCAGCCCCAGCATTTT. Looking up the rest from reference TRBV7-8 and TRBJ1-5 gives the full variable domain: GAGVSQSPRYKVAKRGQDVALRCDPISGHVSLFWYQQALGQGPEFLTYFQNEAQLDKSGLPSDRFFAERPEGSVSTLKIQRTQQEDSAVYLCASTLLMGRGGQPQHFGDGTRLSIL.